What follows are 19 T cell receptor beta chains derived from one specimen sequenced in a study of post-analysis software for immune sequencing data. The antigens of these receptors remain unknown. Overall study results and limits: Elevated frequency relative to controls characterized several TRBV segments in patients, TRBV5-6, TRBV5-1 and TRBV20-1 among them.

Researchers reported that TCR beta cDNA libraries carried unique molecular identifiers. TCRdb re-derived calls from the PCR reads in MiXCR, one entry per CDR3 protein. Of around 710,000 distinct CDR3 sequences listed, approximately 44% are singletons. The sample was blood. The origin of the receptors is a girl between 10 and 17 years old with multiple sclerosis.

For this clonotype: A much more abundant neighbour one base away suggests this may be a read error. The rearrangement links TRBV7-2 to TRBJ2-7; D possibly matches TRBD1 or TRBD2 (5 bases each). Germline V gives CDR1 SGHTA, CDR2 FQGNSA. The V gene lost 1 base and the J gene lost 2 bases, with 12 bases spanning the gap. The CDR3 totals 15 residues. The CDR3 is CASSLGPGSPYEQYF. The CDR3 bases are TGTGCCAGCAGCTTAGGGCCAGGGAGCCCCTACGAGCAGTACTTC.

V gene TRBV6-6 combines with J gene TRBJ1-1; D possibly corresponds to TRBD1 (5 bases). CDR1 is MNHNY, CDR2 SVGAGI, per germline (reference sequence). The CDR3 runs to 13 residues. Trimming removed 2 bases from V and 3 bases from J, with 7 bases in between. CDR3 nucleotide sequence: TGTGCCAGCAGTTACGGACAACACACTGAAGCTTTCTTT. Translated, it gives CASSYGQHTEAFF.

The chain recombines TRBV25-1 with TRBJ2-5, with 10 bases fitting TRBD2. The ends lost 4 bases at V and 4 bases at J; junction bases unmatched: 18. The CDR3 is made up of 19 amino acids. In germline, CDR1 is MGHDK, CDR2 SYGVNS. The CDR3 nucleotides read TGTGCCAGCAGTGTTCGGGGGGCTAGCGGGAGAACGAGCTTAGAGACCCAGTACTTC. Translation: CASSVRGASGRTSLETQYF.

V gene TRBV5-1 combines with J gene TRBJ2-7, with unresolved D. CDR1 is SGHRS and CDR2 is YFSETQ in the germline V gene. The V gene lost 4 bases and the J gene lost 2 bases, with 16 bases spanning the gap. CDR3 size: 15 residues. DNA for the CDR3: TGCGCCAGCAGCCCCGACTCCTTTGGGCCCTACGAGCAGTACTTC. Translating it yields CASSPDSFGPYEQYF.

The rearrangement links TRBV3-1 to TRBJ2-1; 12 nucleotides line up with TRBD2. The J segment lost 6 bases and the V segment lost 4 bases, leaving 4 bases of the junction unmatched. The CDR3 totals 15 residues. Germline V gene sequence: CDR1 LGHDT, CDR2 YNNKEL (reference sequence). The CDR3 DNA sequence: TGTGCCAGCAGCCGCCAGGGACTAGCGGGCAATGAGCAGTTCTTC. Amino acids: CASSRQGLAGNEQFF.

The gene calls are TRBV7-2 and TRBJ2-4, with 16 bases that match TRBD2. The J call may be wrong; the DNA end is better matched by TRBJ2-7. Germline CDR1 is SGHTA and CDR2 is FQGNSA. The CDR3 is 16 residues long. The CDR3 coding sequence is TGTGCCAGCAGCCGGGGACTAGCGGGAGGGAACTACGAGCAGTACTTC. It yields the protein CASSRGLAGGNYEQYF.

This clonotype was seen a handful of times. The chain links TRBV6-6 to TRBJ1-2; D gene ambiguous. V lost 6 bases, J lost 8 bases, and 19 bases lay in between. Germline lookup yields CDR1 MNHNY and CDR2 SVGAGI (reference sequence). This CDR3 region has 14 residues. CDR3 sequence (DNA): TGTGCCAGCAGCCCCGGGGAGGTTTTGAGGGGCTACACCTTC. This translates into CASSPGEVLRGYTF.

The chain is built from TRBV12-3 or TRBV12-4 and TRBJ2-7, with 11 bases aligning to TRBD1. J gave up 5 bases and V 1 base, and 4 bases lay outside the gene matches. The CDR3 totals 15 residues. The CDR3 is CASSLGTGGPNEQYF. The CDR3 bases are TGTGCCAGCAGTTTAGGGACAGGGGGCCCTAACGAGCAGTACTTC.

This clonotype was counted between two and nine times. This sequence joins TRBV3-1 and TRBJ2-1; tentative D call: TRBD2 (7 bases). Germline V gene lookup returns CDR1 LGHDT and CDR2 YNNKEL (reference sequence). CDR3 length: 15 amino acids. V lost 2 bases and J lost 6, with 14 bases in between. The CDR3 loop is CASSQMPGGGNEQFF. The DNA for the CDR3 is TGTGCCAGCAGCCAAATGCCGGGGGGCGGCAATGAGCAGTTCTTC.

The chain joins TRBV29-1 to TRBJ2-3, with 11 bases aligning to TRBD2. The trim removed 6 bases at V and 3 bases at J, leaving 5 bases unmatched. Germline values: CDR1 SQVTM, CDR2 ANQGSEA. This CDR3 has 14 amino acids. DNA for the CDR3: TGCAGCGTCGGGGGACTAGCGGTAACAGATACGCAGTATTTT. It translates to CSVGGLAVTDTQYF.

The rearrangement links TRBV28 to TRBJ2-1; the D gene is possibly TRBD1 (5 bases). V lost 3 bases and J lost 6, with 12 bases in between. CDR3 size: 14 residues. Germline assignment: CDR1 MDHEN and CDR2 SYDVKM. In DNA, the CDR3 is TGTGCCAGCAGTTTCAAAGGGGTACGCAATGAGCAGTTCTTC. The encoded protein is CASSFKGVRNEQFF.

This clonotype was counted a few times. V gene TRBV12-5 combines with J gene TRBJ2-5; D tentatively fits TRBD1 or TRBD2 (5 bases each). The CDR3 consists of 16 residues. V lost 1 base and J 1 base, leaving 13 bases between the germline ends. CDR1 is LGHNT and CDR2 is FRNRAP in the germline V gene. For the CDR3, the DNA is TGTGCTAGTGGTTTGGACCCGGGGCTTTCCCAAGAGACCCAGTACTTC. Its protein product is CASGLDPGLSQETQYF.

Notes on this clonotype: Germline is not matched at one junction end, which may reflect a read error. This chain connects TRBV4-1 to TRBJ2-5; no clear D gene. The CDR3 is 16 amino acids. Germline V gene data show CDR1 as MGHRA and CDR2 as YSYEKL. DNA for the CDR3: TGCGCCAGCGGCCAAGATCCGGGCTTAGGGCCCGAGACCCAGTACTTC. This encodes CASGQDPGLGPETQYF.

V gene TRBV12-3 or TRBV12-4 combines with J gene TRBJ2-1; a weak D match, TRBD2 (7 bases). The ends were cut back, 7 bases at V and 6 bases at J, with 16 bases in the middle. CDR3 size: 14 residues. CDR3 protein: CASTLGGAGNEQFF. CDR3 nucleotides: TGTGCCAGCACCCTGGGGGGGGCAGGCAATGAGCAGTTCTTC.

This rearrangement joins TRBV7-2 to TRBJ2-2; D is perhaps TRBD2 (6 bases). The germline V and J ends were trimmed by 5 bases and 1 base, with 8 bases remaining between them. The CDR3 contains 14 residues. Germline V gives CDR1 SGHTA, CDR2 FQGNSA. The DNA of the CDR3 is TGTGCCAGCAGCCGGGACTGGAACACCGGGGAGCTGTTTTTT. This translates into CASSRDWNTGELFF.

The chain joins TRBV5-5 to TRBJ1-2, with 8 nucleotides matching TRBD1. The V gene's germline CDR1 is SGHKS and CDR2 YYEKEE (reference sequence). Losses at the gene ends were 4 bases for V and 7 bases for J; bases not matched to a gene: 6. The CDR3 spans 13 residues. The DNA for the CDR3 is TGTGCCAGCAGCACGGACAGGGTAATTGGCTACACCTTC. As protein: CASSTDRVIGYTF.

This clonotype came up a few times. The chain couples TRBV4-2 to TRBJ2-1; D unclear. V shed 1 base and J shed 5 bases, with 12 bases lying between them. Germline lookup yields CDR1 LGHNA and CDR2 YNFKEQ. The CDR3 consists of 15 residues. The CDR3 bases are TGTGCCAGCAGCCAAGGAGGTAACGCGGACAATGAGCAGTTCTTC. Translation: CASSQGGNADNEQFF.

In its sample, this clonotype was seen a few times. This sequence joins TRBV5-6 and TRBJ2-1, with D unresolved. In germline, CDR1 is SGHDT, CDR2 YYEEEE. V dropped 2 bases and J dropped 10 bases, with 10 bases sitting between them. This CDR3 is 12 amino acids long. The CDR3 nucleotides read TGTGCCAGCAGCTTTCTGACCCTAGAGCAGTTCTTC. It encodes CASSFLTLEQFF. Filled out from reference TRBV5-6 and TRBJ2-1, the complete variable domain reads DAGVTQSPTHLIKTRGQQVTLRCSPKSGHDTVSWYQQALGQGPQFIFQYYEEEERQRGNFPDRFSGHQFPNYSSELNVNALLLGDSALYLCASSFLTLEQFFGPGTRLTVL.

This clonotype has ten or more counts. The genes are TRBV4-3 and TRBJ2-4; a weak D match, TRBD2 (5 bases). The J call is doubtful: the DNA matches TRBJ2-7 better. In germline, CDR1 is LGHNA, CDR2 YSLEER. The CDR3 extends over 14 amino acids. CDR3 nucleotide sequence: TGCGCCAGCAGCCAAGAGTTCCTAGCTGGCGAGCAGTACTTC. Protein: CASSQEFLAGEQYF.